This entry is about one T cell receptor beta chain. The data belong to a study of blood T cell repertoires in COVID-19. Produced via immunoSEQ multiplex PCR; TCRdb's table is partial and in-frame only. The sample has roughly 300,000 clones, around 87% seen once. The sample comprised peripheral blood. This receptor was taken from a woman aged 50 to 60 who had recovered from COVID-19.

The DNA for the CDR3 is TGTGCCAGCAGCCAAGAGGCGGCTAGCGGGAAAGATACGCAGTATTTT. Its protein product is CASSQEAASGKDTQYF. This chain joins TRBV4-2 and TRBJ2-3; 9 positions agree with TRBD2. With 0 bases clipped from V and 5 bases from J, the junction kept 6 bases outside the gene matches. CDR1 and CDR2 (germline): LGHNA, YNFKEQ. The CDR3 loop spans 16 amino acids.